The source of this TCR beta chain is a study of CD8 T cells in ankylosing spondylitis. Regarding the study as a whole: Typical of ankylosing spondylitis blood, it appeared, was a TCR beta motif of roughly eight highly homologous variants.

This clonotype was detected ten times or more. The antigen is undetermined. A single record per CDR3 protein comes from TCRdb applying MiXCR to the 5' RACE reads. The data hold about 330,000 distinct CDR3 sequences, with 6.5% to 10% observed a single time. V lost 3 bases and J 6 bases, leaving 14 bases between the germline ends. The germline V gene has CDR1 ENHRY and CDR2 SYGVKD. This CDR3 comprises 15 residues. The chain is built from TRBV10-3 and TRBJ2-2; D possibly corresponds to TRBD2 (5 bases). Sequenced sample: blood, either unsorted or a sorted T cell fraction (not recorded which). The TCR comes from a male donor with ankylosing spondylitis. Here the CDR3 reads CAISDRPSLAGELFF. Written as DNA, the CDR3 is TGTGCCATCAGTGACCGTCCTAGCCTCGCCGGGGAGCTGTTTTTT.